This T cell receptor beta chain is drawn from a study of identical twins. This clonotype has more than one count but fewer than ten. Its antigen remains unidentified. Whole-study findings and limits: Models came in too low on out-of-frame TCR alpha sharing in monozygotic twins. Those out-of-frame alpha sequences shared by twins showed an excess of low generation probability.

The V gene end was trimmed by 4 bases and the J gene end by 5 bases; junction bases not matched to a gene: 4. Germline CDR1 reads SQVTM; CDR2 reads ANQGSEA. There are 13 residues in the CDR3. TCRdb used MiXCR to reprocess the 5' RACE reads, holding one entry per CDR3 protein. The sample has 280,000 or so distinct CDR3 sequences, approximately 8.5% seen once. These data were likewise used in another study, on yellow fever vaccine responses in identical twins.

The clonotype was recovered from a young woman in good health. The gene calls are TRBV29-1 and TRBJ2-5, with TRBD2 matching over 10 bases. Sequencing was done on a sample of memory (CD45RO+) T cells sorted from blood. The CDR3 sequence: CSVGASGGETQYF. The DNA of the CDR3 is TGCAGCGTTGGTGCTAGCGGGGGCGAGACCCAGTACTTC.